The clone carrying this T cell receptor (beta chain) turned up a few times. The time point here: persistent/refractory GD, antithyroid drugs over 5 years with positive TRAb. PBMC-derived RNA was used for the TCR library. Patients hailed from an endocrinology department in Xi'an, China. Collection of peripheral blood (roughly 9.3 milliliters) was done using EDTA tubes. Between the trimmed V and J ends, which lost 5 bases and 2 bases, there was a span of 12 bases. This CDR3 has 14 amino acids. Looked up from germline, CDR1 is SEHNR and CDR2 is FQNEAQ (reference sequence). The TCR beta library used iRepertoire HTBI primers with Arm-PCR amplification of CDR3. Using its own MiXCR run on the multiplex PCR reads, TCRdb lists one record per CDR3 protein. The table lists 650,000 to 700,000 distinct CDR3 sequences, about 30% of them singletons, with around 42% in the top ten. This entry belongs to a study of regulatory T cells in long-lasting Graves disease.

The V gene is TRBV7-9, the J gene TRBJ1-1; D might be TRBD1 (6 bases). The receptor comes from a female donor with Graves disease. Sequences were derived from peripheral blood mononuclear cells (PBMCs), sampled when the disease was refractory, from a patient treated with antithyroid drugs. Here the CDR3 reads CASSRRTDNTEAFF. DNA for the CDR3: TGTGCCAGCAGCCGTAGGACAGACAACACTGAAGCTTTCTTT.